This T cell receptor beta chain emerged from a study of T cells in Graves' hyperthyroidism and ophthalmopathy. Overall study context: Upon initial diagnosis and before any treatment, peripheral blood was collected.

Uncontrolled infection, other autoimmune disease, pregnancy or lactation excluded patients. Clinical symptoms, serum thyroxine, TRAb, thyroid ultrasound and orbital computed tomography established diagnosis. Germline lookup yields CDR1 LNHDA and CDR2 SQIVND (reference sequence). The V gene lost 5 bases and the J gene lost 1 base, with 8 bases spanning the gap. This CDR3 has 13 amino acids. Amplification of TCR beta CDR3 regions used RNA as the template. The TCR CDR3 first-round RT-PCR relied on the HTBI primer set. TCRdb reanalysed the multiplex PCR reads using MiXCR and keeps one entry per CDR3 protein. This sample carries a few hundred thousand distinct CDR3 sequences, approximately 16% of them seen once, and the ten largest clones take more than 3%.

This clonotype was sampled from a woman aged 40 to 49 with Graves' ophthalmopathy. The rearrangement joins TRBV19 to TRBJ1-1; D not resolved. The sequenced sample was blood. In nucleotides, the CDR3 is TGTGCCAGTAGTCCCACCTGGAACACTGAAGCTTTCTTT. This encodes CASSPTWNTEAFF. The entire variable domain, with the rest obtained from reference TRBV19 and TRBJ1-1, is as follows: DGGITQSPKYLFRKEGQNVTLSCEQNLNHDAMYWYRQDPGQGLRLIYYSQIVNDFQKGDIAEGYSVSREKKESFPLTVTSAQKNPTAFYLCASSPTWNTEAFFGQGTRLTVV.